This T cell receptor beta chain was identified in a study of blood T cell repertoires in COVID-19. About the research overall: Researchers got acute and convalescent COVID-19 samples from the United States, Italy and Spain. T cells, B-cell-depleted T cells, or PBMCs provided the cDNA or gDNA that served as material.

Germline V CDR1 and CDR2: SNHLY, FYNNEI. The CDR3 sequence is 15 residues long. The V segment lost 4 bases and the J segment 3 bases; nucleotides outside the gene matches: 5. Under the authors' procedure: Estimation of nucleated cell counts relied on the amplification of reference gene primers. The assay was immunoSEQ multiplex PCR, and TCRdb's table has in-frame clones only and misses some. The D gene and trimming were derived from the DNA, and the V and J assignments and clone size from that table. This sample carries roughly 290,000 clones, around 89% of them seen once, and the ten largest clones take roughly an eighth.

The sequence was obtained from a woman aged 60-75 years with acute or convalescent COVID-19. This chain links TRBV2 with TRBJ2-3; 9 bases map to TRBD1. Sequences were obtained from peripheral blood. The CDR3 region has the DNA TGTGCCAGCAGTGTAGGGACAGGGAAGACAGATACGCAGTATTTT. Protein: CASSVGTGKTDTQYF.